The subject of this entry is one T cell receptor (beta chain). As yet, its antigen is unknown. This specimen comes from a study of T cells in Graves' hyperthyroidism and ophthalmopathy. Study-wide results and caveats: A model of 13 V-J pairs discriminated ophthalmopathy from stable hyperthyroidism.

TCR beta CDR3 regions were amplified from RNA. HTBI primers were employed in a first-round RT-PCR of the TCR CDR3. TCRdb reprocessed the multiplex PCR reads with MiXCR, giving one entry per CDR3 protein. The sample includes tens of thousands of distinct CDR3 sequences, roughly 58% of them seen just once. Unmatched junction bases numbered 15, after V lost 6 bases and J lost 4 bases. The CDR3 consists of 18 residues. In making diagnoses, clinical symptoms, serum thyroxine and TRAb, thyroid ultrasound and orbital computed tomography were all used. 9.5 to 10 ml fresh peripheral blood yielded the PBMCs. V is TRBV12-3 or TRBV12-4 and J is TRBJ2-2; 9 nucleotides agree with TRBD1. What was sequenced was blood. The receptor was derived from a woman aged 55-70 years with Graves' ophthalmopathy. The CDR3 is CASRSGVGTGNGTGELFF. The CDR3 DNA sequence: TGTGCCAGCAGGTCAGGCGTCGGGACAGGGAACGGCACCGGGGAGCTGTTTTTT.